A selection of T cell receptor beta chains follows, all from one sample in a study of metastatic and nonmetastatic thyroid tumors. TCRdb re-clonotyped the PCR reads through MiXCR. The data hold roughly 58,000 clones, with just over 4% observed a single time. Source material: blood. These receptors were obtained from a female donor with papillary thyroid cancer or a benign thyroid nodule (not recorded which). Some clones in this sample may be carry-over from other donors' samples. Each CDR3 is given without its conserved first and last residue. Fields, in order: V gene, D gene, J gene, CDR3 protein. The D gene is left open where the match is weak.

>TRBV7-9|NA|TRBJ2-1
ASSFDGQSNEQF
>TRBV2|TRBD1|TRBJ2-2
ASSEDRTGVTGELF
>TRBV7-9|NA|TRBJ1-1
ASSSHGNTEAF
>TRBV6-1|NA|TRBJ1-1
ASRTGTYYGNTEAF
>TRBV5-1|NA|TRBJ1-6
ASSLSQAENSPLH
>TRBV6-4|NA|TRBJ2-3
ASSDRASTDTQY
>TRBV6-2/TRBV6-3|NA|TRBJ2-2
ASLMPGSTVTLELF
>TRBV30|NA|TRBJ1-3
AWSVGQGTLSGNTIY
>TRBV5-1|NA|TRBJ2-1
ASSLKGGTEQF
>TRBV11-2|TRBD1|TRBJ2-7
ASSPRTGLGEQY
>TRBV6-2/TRBV6-3|TRBD2|TRBJ2-1
ASSYSIVVSGSTEQF
>TRBV28|TRBD1|TRBJ1-6
ASSSWTGNSPLH
>TRBV24-1|NA|TRBJ2-7
ATSDSHYSEQY
>TRBV5-1|TRBD2|TRBJ2-1
ASSLAASGRATTMKQF
>TRBV12-3/TRBV12-4|NA|TRBJ1-5
ASSLSRAGPQH
>TRBV30|NA|TRBJ2-7
AWSAGDAGYEQY
>TRBV20-1|TRBD1|TRBJ1-6
SAPGQGTPDSPLH
>TRBV5-4|NA|TRBJ2-7
ASSTPGDFEQY
>TRBV5-8|NA|TRBJ1-5
ASSLVQPQH
>TRBV6-1|NA|TRBJ2-3
ASSDSPSAGDTQY
>TRBV27|NA|TRBJ1-6
ASSLSGGGDSPLH
>TRBV6-4|TRBD2|TRBJ2-3
ASSESTSGSTDTQY
>TRBV7-9|NA|TRBJ2-3
ASSLGGRGTDTQY
>TRBV6-1|NA|TRBJ1-3
ASSEAFDRTIY
>TRBV19|TRBD2|TRBJ2-3
ASITSGAPSDTQY
>TRBV12-3/TRBV12-4|NA|TRBJ1-3
ASSLAGGYGNTIY
>TRBV20-1|NA|TRBJ2-5
SARSLQGKETQY
>TRBV20-1|TRBD2|TRBJ2-7
SAEGTSLHEQY
>TRBV28|NA|TRBJ2-7
ASSLVAISYEQY
>TRBV20-1|NA|TRBJ2-1
SLIRDYNEQF
>TRBV7-2|NA|TRBJ1-1
ASSLLTQAF
>TRBV4-2|NA|TRBJ2-1
ASSQDGQGNEQF
>TRBV20-1|TRBD2|TRBJ2-1
SATLRSGNNEQF
>TRBV11-3|NA|TRBJ2-7
ASSVGGDFYEQY
>TRBV4-2|NA|TRBJ1-5
ASSSGASNQPQH
>TRBV12-3/TRBV12-4|NA|TRBJ1-2
ASSRRGARVGYT
>TRBV30|TRBD2|TRBJ2-1
AWSRGGSPLNEQF
>TRBV11-3|NA|TRBJ2-7
ASSLHGAFSSYEQY
>TRBV5-5|NA|TRBJ2-7
ASSPGRAYSYYEQY